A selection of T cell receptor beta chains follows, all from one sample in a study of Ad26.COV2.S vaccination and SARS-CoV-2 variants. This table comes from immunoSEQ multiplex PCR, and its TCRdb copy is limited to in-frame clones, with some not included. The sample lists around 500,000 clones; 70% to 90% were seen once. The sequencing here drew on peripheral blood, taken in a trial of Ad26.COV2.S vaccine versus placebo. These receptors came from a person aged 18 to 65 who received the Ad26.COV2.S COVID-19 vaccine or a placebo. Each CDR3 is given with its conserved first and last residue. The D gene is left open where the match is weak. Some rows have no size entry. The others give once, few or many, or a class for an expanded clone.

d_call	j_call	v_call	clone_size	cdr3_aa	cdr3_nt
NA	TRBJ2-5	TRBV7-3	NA	CASSFTGWETQYF	TGTGCCAGCAGCTTTACAGGGTGGGAGACCCAGTACTTC
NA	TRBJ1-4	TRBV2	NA	CASRLQGINEKLFF	TGTGCCAGCAGGCTACAGGGAATTAATGAAAAACTGTTTTTT
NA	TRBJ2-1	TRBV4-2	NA	CASSRRLQTSYNEQFF	TGTGCCAGCAGCCGCCGGCTGCAGACCTCCTACAATGAGCAGTTCTTC
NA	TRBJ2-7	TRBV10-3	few	CAISESRTYEQYF	TGTGCCATCAGTGAGTCGCGGACCTACGAGCAGTACTTC
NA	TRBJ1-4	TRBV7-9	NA	CASSFGGVNEKLFF	TGTGCCAGCAGCTTTGGGGGTGTTAATGAAAAACTGTTTTTT
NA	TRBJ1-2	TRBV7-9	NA	CASSFGGQHYGYTF	TGTGCCAGCAGCTTCGGGGGGCAACACTATGGCTACACCTTC
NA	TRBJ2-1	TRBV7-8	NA	CASSFTESSYNEQFF	TGTGCCAGCAGCTTTACTGAGAGCTCCTACAATGAGCAGTTCTTC
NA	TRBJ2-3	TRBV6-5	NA	CASSSRGLPTDTQYF	TGTGCCAGCAGTTCGAGGGGCCTCCCCACAGATACGCAGTATTTT
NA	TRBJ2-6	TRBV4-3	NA	CASSQDRARGSGANVLTF	TGCGCCAGCAGCCAAGACAGGGCTCGGGGCTCTGGGGCCAACGTCCTGACTTTC
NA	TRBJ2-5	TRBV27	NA	CASSFGQYQETQYF	TGTGCCAGCAGTTTCGGGCAGTACCAAGAGACCCAGTACTTC
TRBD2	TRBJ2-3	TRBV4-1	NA	CASSSFPSGLVDYGDTQYF	TGCGCCAGCAGCTCCTTCCCCTCGGGACTAGTAGACTACGGAGATACGCAGTATTTT
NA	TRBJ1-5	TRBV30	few	CAWSLRGTDQPQHF	TGTGCCTGGAGTTTACGAGGGACTGATCAGCCCCAGCATTTT
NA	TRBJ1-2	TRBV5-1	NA	CASSLGHRYGYTF	TGCGCCAGCAGCTTGGGACATAGATATGGCTACACCTTC
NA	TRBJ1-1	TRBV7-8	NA	CASSYGDTEAFF	TGTGCCAGCAGCTATGGGGACACTGAAGCTTTCTTT
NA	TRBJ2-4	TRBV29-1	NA	CSVVGGVRAKNIQYF	TGCAGCGTTGTCGGAGGGGTTCGAGCCAAAAACATTCAGTACTTC
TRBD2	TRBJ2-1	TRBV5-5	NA	CASSLLAGVLNEQFF	TGTGCCAGCAGCTTACTAGCGGGTGTTTTGAATGAGCAGTTCTTC
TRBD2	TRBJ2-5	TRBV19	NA	CASSLHSGRSGETQYF	TGTGCCAGTAGCCTGCATAGCGGGAGGAGCGGGGAGACCCAGTACTTC
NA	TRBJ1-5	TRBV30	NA	CAWSGGGAQPQHF	TGTGCCTGGAGTGGTGGTGGGGCTCAGCCCCAGCATTTT
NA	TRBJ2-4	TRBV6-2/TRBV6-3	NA	CASSYSILSAKNIQYF	TGTGCCAGCAGTTACTCGATATTGTCAGCCAAAAACATTCAGTACTTC
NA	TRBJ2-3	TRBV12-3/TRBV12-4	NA	CASSIRGSDTQYF	TGTGCCAGCAGTATTAGAGGATCCGATACGCAGTATTTT
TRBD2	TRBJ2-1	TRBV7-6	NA	CASSLASGAYNEQFF	TGTGCCAGCAGCTTAGCTAGCGGGGCCTACAATGAGCAGTTCTTC
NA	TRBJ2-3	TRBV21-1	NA	CASSERYTQYF	TGTGCCAGCAGCGAAAGATATACGCAGTATTTT
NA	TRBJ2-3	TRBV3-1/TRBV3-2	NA	CASSQLGWADTQYF	TGTGCCAGCAGCCAACTAGGATGGGCAGATACGCAGTATTTT
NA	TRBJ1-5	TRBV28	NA	CASSSGYQPQHF	TGTGCCAGCAGTTCAGGGTATCAGCCCCAGCATTTT
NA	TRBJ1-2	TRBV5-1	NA	CASSLATEAYGYTF	TGCGCCAGCAGCTTGGCGACAGAGGCCTATGGCTACACCTTC
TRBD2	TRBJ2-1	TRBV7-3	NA	CASSFDGRRTSGYNEQFF	TGTGCCAGCAGCTTCGACGGCCGTCGGACTAGCGGGTACAATGAGCAGTTCTTC
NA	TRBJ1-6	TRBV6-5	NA	CASSQFYNSPLHF	TGTGCCAGCAGTCAGTTCTATAATTCACCCCTCCACTTT
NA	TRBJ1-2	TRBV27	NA	CASSPRTGANYGYTF	TGTGCCAGCAGTCCTCGGACGGGGGCTAACTATGGCTACACCTTC
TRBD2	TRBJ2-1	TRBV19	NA	CASSIPYSGDGNYNEQFF	TGTGCCAGTAGTATCCCATATAGCGGGGACGGAAACTACAATGAGCAGTTCTTC
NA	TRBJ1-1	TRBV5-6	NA	CASSFWQGNEAFF	TGTGCCAGCAGCTTCTGGCAGGGGAATGAAGCTTTCTTT
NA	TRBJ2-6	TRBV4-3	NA	CASSQDPHGGVSGANVLTF	TGCGCCAGCAGCCAAGATCCCCACGGGGGTGTCTCTGGGGCCAACGTCCTGACTTTC
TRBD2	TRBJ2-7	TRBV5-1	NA	CASSFGTSGEQYF	TGCGCCAGCAGCTTCGGGACTAGCGGCGAGCAGTACTTC
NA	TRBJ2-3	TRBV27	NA	CASSLVASTDTQYF	TGTGCCAGCAGTTTGGTGGCTAGCACAGATACGCAGTATTTT
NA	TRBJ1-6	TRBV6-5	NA	CASSFGVRPGWSPLHF	TGTGCCAGCAGTTTTGGGGTTCGGCCCGGGTGGTCACCCCTCCACTTT
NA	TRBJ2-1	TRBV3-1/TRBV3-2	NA	CASSPFLGDNEQFF	TGTGCCAGCAGCCCGTTTCTAGGGGACAATGAGCAGTTCTTC
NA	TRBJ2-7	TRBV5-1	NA	CASSLAGGLAYEQYF	TGCGCCAGCAGCTTGGCCGGGGGGCTCGCCTACGAGCAGTACTTC
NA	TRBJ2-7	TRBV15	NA	CATSRALGQYEQYF	TGTGCCACCAGCAGAGCCCTTGGACAGTACGAGCAGTACTTC